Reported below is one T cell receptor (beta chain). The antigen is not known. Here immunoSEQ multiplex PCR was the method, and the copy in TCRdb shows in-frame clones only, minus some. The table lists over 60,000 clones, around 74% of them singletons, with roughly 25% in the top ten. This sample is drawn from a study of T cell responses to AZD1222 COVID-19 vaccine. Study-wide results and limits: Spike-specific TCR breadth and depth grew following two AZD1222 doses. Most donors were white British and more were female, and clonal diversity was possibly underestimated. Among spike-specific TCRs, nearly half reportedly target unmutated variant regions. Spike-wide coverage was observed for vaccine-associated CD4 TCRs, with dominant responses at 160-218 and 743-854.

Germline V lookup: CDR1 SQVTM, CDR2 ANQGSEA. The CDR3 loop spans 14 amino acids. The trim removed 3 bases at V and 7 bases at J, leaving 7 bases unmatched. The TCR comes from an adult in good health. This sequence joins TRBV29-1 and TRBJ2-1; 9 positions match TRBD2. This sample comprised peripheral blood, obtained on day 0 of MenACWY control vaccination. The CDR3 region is CSVDRAGGLNEQFF. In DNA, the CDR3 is TGCAGCGTTGATCGGGCGGGGGGGCTTAATGAGCAGTTCTTC.